This TCR beta chain was sequenced in a study of shared clonotypes between healthy human individuals. The CDR3 is 14 residues long. Germline values: CDR1 SQVTM, CDR2 ANQGSEA. The ends lost 5 bases at V and 1 base at J; junction bases unmatched: 1. Each subset's genomic DNA was split evenly across several immunoSEQ plates. Sequencing used immunoSEQ multiplex PCR; TCRdb keeps in-frame clones, though not all of them. This table holds 1.6 million or so clones, roughly 96% found once. Concerning this clone itself: As yet, its antigen is unknown.

Notes on the study in general: Non-shared clonotypes showed lower generation probabilities than clonotypes common to all four donors.

This sequence joins TRBV29-1 and TRBJ2-2; 10 bases are a match to TRBD2. The sequence was collected from a man younger than 45 in good health. Input material: naive CD4+ T cells sorted from blood. Subset noted: CD45RA+ positively selected. CDR3 DNA: TGCAGCGTTCGGACTAGCGGGAACACCGGGGAGCTGTTTTTT. Amino acid sequence: CSVRTSGNTGELFF.